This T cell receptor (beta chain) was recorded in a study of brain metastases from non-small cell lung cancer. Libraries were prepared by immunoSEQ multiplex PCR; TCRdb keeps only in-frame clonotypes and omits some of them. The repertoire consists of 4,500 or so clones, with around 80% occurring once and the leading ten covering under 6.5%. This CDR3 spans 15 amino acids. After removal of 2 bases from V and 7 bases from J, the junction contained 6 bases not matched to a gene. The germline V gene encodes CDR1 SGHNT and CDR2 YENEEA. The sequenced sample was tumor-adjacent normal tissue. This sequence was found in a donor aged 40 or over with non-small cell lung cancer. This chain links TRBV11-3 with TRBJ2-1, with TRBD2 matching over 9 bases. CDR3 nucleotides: TGTGCCAGCAGCTTATCGGTAGCGGGAGTAAATGAGCAGTTCTTC. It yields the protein CASSLSVAGVNEQFF.